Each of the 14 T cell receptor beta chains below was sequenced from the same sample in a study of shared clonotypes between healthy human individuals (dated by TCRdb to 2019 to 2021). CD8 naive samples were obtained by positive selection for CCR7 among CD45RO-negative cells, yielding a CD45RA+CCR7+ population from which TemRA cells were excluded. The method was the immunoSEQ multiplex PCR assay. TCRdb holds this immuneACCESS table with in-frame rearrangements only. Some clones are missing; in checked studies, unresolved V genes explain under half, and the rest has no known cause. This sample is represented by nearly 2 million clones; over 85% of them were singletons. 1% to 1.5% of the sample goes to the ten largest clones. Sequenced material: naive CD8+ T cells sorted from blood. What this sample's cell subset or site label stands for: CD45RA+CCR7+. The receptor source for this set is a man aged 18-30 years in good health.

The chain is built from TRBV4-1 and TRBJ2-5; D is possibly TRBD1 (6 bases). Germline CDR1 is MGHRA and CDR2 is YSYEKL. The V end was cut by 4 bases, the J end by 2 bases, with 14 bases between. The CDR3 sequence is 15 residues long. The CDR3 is CASSRIDRNQETQYF. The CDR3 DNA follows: TGCGCCAGCAGCCGAATTGACAGGAATCAAGAGACCCAGTACTTC.

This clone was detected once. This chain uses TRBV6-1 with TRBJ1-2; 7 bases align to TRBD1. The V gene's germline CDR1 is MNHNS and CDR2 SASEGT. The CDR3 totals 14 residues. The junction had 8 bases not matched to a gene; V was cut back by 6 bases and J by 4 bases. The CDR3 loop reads CASSSRGFIYGYTF. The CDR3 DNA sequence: TGTGCCAGCAGCTCCAGGGGGTTTATCTATGGCTACACCTTC.

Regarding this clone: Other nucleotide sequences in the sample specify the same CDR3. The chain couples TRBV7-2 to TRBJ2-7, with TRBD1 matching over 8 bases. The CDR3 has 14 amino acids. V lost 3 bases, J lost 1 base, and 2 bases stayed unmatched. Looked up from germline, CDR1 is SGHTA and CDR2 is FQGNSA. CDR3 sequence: CASSFWTGSYEQYF. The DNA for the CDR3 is TGTGCCAGCAGCTTTTGGACAGGGTCCTACGAGCAGTACTTC.

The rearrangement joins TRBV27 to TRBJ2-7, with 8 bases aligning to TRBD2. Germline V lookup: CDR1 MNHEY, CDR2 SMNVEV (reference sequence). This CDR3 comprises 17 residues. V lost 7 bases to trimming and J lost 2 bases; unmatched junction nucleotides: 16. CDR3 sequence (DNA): TGTGCCAGCACCGGAAACCCCCGTAGCGGGAACACCTACGAGCAGTACTTC. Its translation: CASTGNPRSGNTYEQYF.

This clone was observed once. CDR3 sequence: CASTRDRGCTDTQYF. CDR3 bases: TGTGCCAGCACGCGGGACAGGGGGTGCACAGATACGCAGTATTTT. The gene calls are TRBV21-1 and TRBJ2-3; TRBD1 was called by the table and not checked on the DNA. TRBV21-1 is a known pseudogene. The CDR3 spans 15 residues.

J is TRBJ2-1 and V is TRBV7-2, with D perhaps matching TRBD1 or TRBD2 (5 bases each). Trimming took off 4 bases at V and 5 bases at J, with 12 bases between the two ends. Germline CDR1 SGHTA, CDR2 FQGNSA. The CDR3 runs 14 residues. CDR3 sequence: CASSSGKQDNEQFF. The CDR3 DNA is TGTGCCAGCAGCTCCGGGAAACAGGACAATGAGCAGTTCTTC.

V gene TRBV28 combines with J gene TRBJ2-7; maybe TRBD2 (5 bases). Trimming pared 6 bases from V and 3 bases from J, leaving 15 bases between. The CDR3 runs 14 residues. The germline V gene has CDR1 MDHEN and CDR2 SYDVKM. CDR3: CASSSRGQFYEQYF. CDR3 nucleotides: TGTGCCAGCAGCTCTAGAGGGCAGTTCTACGAGCAGTACTTC.

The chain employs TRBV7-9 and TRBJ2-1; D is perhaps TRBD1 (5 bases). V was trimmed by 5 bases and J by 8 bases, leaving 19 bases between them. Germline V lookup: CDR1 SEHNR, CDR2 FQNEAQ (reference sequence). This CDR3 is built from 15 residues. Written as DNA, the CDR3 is TGTGCCAGCAGCCCCGTACCGGGCCCCAGGGATGAGCAGTTCTTC. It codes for CASSPVPGPRDEQFF. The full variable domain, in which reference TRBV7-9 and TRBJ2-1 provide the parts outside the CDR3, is DTGVSQNPRHKITKRGQNVTFRCDPISEHNRLYWYRQTLGQGPEFLTYFQNEAQLEKSRLLSDRFSAERPKGSFSTLEIQRTEQGDSAMYLCASSPVPGPRDEQFFGPGTRLTVL.

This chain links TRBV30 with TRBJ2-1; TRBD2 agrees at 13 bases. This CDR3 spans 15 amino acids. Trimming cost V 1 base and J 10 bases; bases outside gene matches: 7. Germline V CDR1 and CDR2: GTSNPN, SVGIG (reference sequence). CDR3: CAWSDGTSGAREQFF. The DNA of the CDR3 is TGTGCCTGGAGTGATGGGACTAGCGGGGCGCGCGAGCAGTTCTTC.

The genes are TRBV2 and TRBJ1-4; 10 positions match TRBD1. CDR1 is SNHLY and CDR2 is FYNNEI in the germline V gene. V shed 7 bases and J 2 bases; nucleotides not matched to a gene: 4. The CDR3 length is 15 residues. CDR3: CASTGQGLTNEKLFF. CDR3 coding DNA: TGTGCCAGCACGGGACAGGGGTTGACTAATGAAAAACTGTTTTTT.

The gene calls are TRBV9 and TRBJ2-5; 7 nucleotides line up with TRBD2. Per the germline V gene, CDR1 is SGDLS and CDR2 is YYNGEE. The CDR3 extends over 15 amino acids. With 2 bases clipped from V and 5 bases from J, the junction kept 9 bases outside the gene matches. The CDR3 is CASSVHLAAGETQYF. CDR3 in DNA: TGTGCCAGCAGCGTCCATCTAGCGGCAGGGGAGACCCAGTACTTC.

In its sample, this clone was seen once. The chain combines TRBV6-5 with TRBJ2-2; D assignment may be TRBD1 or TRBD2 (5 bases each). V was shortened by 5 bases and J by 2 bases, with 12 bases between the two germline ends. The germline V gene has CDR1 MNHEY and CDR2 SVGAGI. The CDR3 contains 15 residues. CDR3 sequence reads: CASSVTGPNTGELFF. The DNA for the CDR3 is TGTGCCAGCAGTGTGACGGGACCCAACACCGGGGAGCTGTTTTTT.

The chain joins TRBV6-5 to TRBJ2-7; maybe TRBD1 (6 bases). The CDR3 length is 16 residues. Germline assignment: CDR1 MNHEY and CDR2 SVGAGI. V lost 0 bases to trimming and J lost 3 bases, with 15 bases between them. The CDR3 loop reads CASSYSLGTLVYEQYF. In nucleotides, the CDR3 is TGTGCCAGCAGTTACTCGTTAGGGACACTAGTCTACGAGCAGTACTTC.

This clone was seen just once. CDR3 loop: CASSEVSPTYEQYF. The DNA for the CDR3 is TGTGCCAGCAGTGAAGTTAGCCCAACCTACGAGCAGTACTTC. The V call is TRBV2, the J call TRBJ2-7; no reliable D call. The CDR3 is 14 amino acids. Germline V CDR1 and CDR2: SNHLY, FYNNEI. The germline V and J ends were trimmed by 1 base and 2 bases, with 9 bases remaining between them.